The T cell receptor beta chain under discussion was sequenced for a study of blood T cell repertoires in COVID-19. The CDR3 covers 13 residues. Germline loops: CDR1 MNHEY, CDR2 SMNVEV (reference sequence). Germline trimming cut 10 bases from V and 4 bases from J; bases unmatched to any gene: 5. The protocol was immunoSEQ multiplex PCR, while the TCRdb copy is restricted to in-frame clones and leaves out a portion. The sample carries 130,000 or so clones, under 90% recorded once. The chain combines TRBV27 with TRBJ2-3; 10 bases agree with TRBD2. The clonotype comes from a man aged 35-49 years with acute COVID-19. Sample: PBMCs or T cells enriched from blood (not recorded which). CDR3: CAIRAGGPDTQYF. Here the CDR3 DNA reads TGTGCCATCCGAGCGGGGGGGCCAGATACGCAGTATTTT.